These 5 T cell receptor beta chains were sequenced from one sample in a study of blood T cell repertoires in COVID-19. TCRdb's copy holds only in-frame clones and misses some; the assay was immunoSEQ multiplex PCR. Here the sample spans about 140,000 clones, 85% being singletons. Specimen: PBMCs or T cells enriched from blood (not recorded which). These TCRs come from a woman between 40 and 55 years old who had recovered from COVID-19.

V usage is TRBV9 and J usage is TRBJ1-1; possible D gene TRBD1, 6 bases. Trimming stripped 3 bases from V and 5 bases from J, with 14 bases between. This CDR3 is 14 amino acids long. Germline CDR1 is SGDLS and CDR2 is YYNGEE. CDR3 loop: CASSAGAVGTEAFF. The DNA for the CDR3 is TGTGCCAGCAGCGCAGGGGCAGTGGGGACTGAAGCTTTCTTT.

A single count supports this clone. The V gene is TRBV2, the J gene TRBJ1-2, with TRBD1 identical over 8 bases. Germline CDR1 reads SNHLY; CDR2 reads FYNNEI. J was trimmed by 4 bases and V by 3 bases; bases with no gene match: 10. The CDR3 is 16 residues long. The CDR3 protein is CASSDGGQGGVYGYTF. CDR3 nucleotides: TGTGCCAGCAGTGATGGCGGACAGGGCGGGGTCTATGGCTACACCTTC.

This clone was observed a few times. The chain couples TRBV4-1 to TRBJ2-1; 9 bases align to TRBD1. Germline CDR1 is MGHRA and CDR2 is YSYEKL. This CDR3 contains 14 residues. With V trimmed by 0 bases and J by 9 bases, 3 bases remained unmatched. CDR3 bases: TGCGCCAGCAGCCAAGATGCGGGACAGGGTGAGCAGTTCTTC. It specifies CASSQDAGQGEQFF.

V gene TRBV11-3 combines with J gene TRBJ2-7; D is possibly TRBD1 (6 bases). V was clipped by 5 bases and J by 2 bases, with 10 bases between them. The CDR3 loop spans 13 amino acids. Germline lookup yields CDR1 SGHNT and CDR2 YENEEA. The CDR3: CASSAGTTYEQYF. CDR3 DNA sequence: TGTGCCAGCAGCGCTGGGACAACCTACGAGCAGTACTTC.

The rearrangement joins TRBV19 to TRBJ2-1, with 13 bases aligning to TRBD2. This CDR3 spans 13 amino acids. The junction had 5 bases not matched to a gene; V was cut back by 10 bases and J by 8 bases. Germline CDR1 reads LNHDA; CDR2 reads SQIVND (reference sequence). CDR3 DNA sequence: TGTGCCACTGCACTAGCGGGAGGGGATGAGCAGTTCTTC. Translation gives CATALAGGDEQFF.